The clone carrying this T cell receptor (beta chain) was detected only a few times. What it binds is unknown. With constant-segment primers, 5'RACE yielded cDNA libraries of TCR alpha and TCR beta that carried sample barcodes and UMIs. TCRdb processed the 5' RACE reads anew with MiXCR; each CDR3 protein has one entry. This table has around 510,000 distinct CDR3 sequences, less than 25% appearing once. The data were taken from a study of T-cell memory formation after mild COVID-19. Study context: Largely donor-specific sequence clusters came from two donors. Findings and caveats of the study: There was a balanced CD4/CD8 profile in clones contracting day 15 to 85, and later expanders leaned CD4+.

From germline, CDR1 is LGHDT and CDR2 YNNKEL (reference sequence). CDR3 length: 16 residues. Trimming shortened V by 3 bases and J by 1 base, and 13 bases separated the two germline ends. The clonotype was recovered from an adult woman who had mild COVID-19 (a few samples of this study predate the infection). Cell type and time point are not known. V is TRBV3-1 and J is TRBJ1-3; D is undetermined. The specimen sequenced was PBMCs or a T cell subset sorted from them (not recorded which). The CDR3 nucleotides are TGTGCCAGCAGCCAGGGAGTGGCGGCTTCTGGAAACACCATATATTTT. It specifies CASSQGVAASGNTIYF.